Presented here are 7 T cell receptor beta chains from one specimen sequenced in a study of blood T cell repertoires in COVID-19. Using immunoSEQ multiplex PCR, the repertoire was profiled, and TCRdb retains in-frame clones only, with some absent. The sample consists of 57,000 or so clones, over 80% of them appearing once. Specimen: peripheral blood. These receptors all come from a man in his 70s with acute or convalescent COVID-19.

This chain uses TRBV6-1 with TRBJ2-2; weak D call: TRBD1 (5 bases). Trimming pared 4 bases from V and 2 bases from J, leaving 14 bases between. Germline-derived CDR1 and CDR2 are MNHNS and SASEGT. This CDR3 is 16 amino acids long. The CDR3 is CASSGAGQRNTGELFF. The CDR3 DNA sequence: TGTGCCAGCAGTGGGGCAGGGCAACGAAACACCGGGGAGCTGTTTTTT.

V gene TRBV12-5 combines with J gene TRBJ2-5, with no clear D. The germline V gene has CDR1 LGHNT and CDR2 FRNRAP. The CDR3 is 13 amino acids. Trimming shortened V by 5 bases and J by 7 bases, and 14 bases separated the two germline ends. The CDR3 sequence is CASGPGSKATQYF. The CDR3, as DNA: TGTGCTAGTGGTCCCGGGTCCAAGGCGACCCAGTACTTC. Full variable domain (outside the CDR3, taken from reference TRBV12-5 and TRBJ2-5): DARVTQTPRHKVTEMGQEVTMRCQPILGHNTVFWYRQTMMQGLELLAYFRNRAPLDDSGMPKDRFSAEMPDATLATLKIQPSEPRDSAVYFCASGPGSKATQYFGPGTRLLVL.

This chain links TRBV11-2 with TRBJ2-5, with 13 bases aligning to TRBD2. With 5 bases clipped from V and 5 bases from J, the junction kept 5 bases outside the gene matches. The CDR3 covers 15 residues. Per the germline V gene, CDR1 is SGHAT and CDR2 is FQNNGV. CDR3 coding DNA: TGTGCCAGCAGCATCACTAGCGGGGGGGCCGAGACCCAGTACTTC. It encodes CASSITSGGAETQYF.

V usage is TRBV6-5 and J usage is TRBJ1-6, with a weak D call TRBD1 (5 bases). The V gene lost 11 bases and the J gene lost 8 bases, with 19 bases spanning the gap. The CDR3 is 14 amino acids. Looked up from germline, CDR1 is MNHEY and CDR2 is SVGAGI. For the CDR3, the DNA is TGTGCCGGGGGGGGAATTGCGGCGGATTCACCCCTCCACTTT. Its translation is CAGGGIAADSPLHF.

The chain employs TRBV5-1 and TRBJ2-3; TRBD2 matches 12 bases. J lost 5 bases, V lost 2 bases, and 12 bases had no gene match. The CDR3 is 18 residues long. Germline lookup yields CDR1 SGHRS and CDR2 YFSETQ. This chain's CDR3 is CASSLVERLAGVGDTQYF. CDR3 bases: TGCGCCAGCAGCTTAGTTGAGCGACTAGCGGGGGTCGGAGATACGCAGTATTTT.

V gene TRBV6-5 combines with J gene TRBJ2-5; 8 nucleotides agree with TRBD1. Per the germline V gene, CDR1 is MNHEY and CDR2 is SVGAGI. V was pared by 7 bases and J by 1 base, with 8 bases of the junction left unmatched. This CDR3 is built from 15 residues. CDR3 sequence reads: CASNSPDRGQETQYF. CDR3 bases: TGTGCCAGCAATTCCCCAGACAGGGGCCAAGAGACCCAGTACTTC.

The CDR3 region is CASRADRAQETQYF. The CDR3 DNA follows: TGCGCCAGCAGGGCGGACAGGGCGCAAGAGACCCAGTACTTC. This chain joins TRBV10-2 and TRBJ2-5; 8 nucleotides line up with TRBD1. The CDR3 extends over 14 amino acids. Germline V gene sequence: CDR1 WSHSY, CDR2 SAAADI. The V segment lost 6 bases and the J segment 2 bases; nucleotides outside the gene matches: 5.